This T cell receptor beta chain was observed in a study of T cell responses to AZD1222 COVID-19 vaccine. Study-level results: The CD4 TCRs associated with vaccination extended across spike and predominated at 160-218 and 743-854. No day 14 peak samples; only post-peak repertoires were characterized.

Germline V gene sequence: CDR1 SGHKS, CDR2 YYEKEE (reference sequence). The CDR3 loop spans 16 amino acids. The V and J ends lost 0 bases and 9 bases, in that order; junction bases with no gene match: 11. Only in-frame clones appear in the TCRdb table, and some are missing; sequencing was by immunoSEQ multiplex PCR. Altogether around 130,000 clones are present, around 84% being singletons, with the ten largest covering approximately 12%. Remarks on this clone: What it binds is unknown.

This receptor was taken from an adult in good health. The V gene is TRBV5-5, the J gene TRBJ1-1; 10 nucleotides match TRBD1. The source was peripheral blood, collected on day 0 of AZD1222 vaccination. CDR3 coding DNA: TGTGCCAGCAGCTTGGAGCCCGGACAGGGGGTAGTGAAAGCTTTCTTT. It yields the protein CASSLEPGQGVVKAFF. Full variable domain (rest looked up from reference TRBV5-5 and TRBJ1-1): DAGVTQSPTHLIKTRGQQVTLRCSPISGHKSVSWYQQVLGQGPQFIFQYYEKEERGRGNFPDRFSARQFPNYSSELNVNALLLGDSALYLCASSLEPGQGVVKAFFGQGTRLTVV.